Many counts were recorded for the clone carrying this TCR beta chain. Its antigen remains unidentified. A modified ARM-PCR protocol with three rounds of nested PCR amplified TCRbeta. TCRdb redid the calling of the multiplex PCR reads with MiXCR, one entry per CDR3 protein. This sample yields over 35,000 distinct CDR3 sequences, of which approximately 61% are seen a single time; roughly 44% belongs to the top ten. This sample's RNA came from whole unsorted tissue. More than 3 cm separated this lung sample from the edge of the tumor. The data are from a study of tumor and adjacent non-tumor tissue in lung cancer. For the study at large: Millions of productive TCRbeta reads were obtained per sample on average.

Study-level results: Tumor TCR diversity, when higher, was linked to shorter survival. Compared with tumor, normal lung showed significantly lower TCR diversity. Top 100 clones took a larger repertoire share in normal lung.

The CDR3 contains 16 residues. CDR1 is MNHEY, CDR2 SVGAGI, per germline. V was trimmed by 0 bases and J by 2 bases, leaving 14 bases between them. The clonotype comes from a man between 45 and 60 years old with non-small cell lung cancer. Source material: distant non-tumor lung tissue. This chain connects TRBV6-5 to TRBJ2-7; D not resolved. The CDR3 coding sequence is TGTGCCAGCAGTTACTCGGGGTTGGGTCTGGCCTACGAGCAGTACTTC. The encoded protein is CASSYSGLGLAYEQYF.